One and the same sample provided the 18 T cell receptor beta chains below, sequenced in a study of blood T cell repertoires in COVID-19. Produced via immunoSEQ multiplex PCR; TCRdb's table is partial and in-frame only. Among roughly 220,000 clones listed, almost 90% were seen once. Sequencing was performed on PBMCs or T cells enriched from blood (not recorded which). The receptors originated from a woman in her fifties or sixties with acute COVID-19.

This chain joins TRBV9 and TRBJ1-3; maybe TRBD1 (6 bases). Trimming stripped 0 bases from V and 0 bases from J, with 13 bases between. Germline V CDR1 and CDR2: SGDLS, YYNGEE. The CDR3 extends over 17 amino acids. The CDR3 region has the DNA TGTGCCAGCAGCGTAGGCGGACAGCTCTACTCTGGAAACACCATATATTTT. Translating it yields CASSVGGQLYSGNTIYF. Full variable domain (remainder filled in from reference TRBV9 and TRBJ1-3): DSGVTQTPKHLITATGQRVTLRCSPRSGDLSVYWYQQSLDQGLQFLIQYYNGEERAKGNILERFSAQQFPDLHSELNLSSLELGDSALYFCASSVGGQLYSGNTIYFGEGSWLTVV.

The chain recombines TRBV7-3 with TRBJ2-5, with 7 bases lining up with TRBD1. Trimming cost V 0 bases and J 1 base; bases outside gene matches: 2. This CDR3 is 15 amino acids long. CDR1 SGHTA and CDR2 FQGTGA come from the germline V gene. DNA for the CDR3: TGTGCCAGCAGCTTAACCGACAGGGCCCAAGAGACCCAGTACTTC. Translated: CASSLTDRAQETQYF.

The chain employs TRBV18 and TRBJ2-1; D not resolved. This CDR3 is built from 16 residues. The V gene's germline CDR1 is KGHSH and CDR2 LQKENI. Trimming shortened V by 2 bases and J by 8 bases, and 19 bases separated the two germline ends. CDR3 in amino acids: CASSPGPSLFRHEQFF. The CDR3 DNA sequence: TGTGCCAGCTCACCAGGTCCCAGTTTGTTTCGTCATGAGCAGTTCTTC. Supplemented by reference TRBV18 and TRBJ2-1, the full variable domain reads NAGVMQNPRHLVRRRGQEARLRCSPMKGHSHVYWYRQLPEEGLKFMVYLQKENIIDESGMPKERFSAEFPKEGPSILRIQQVVRGDSAAYFCASSPGPSLFRHEQFFGPGTRLTVL.

CDR3 coding DNA: TGTGCCAGCAGTGCGGGACAGAATGAAAAACTGTTTTTT. It translates to CASSAGQNEKLFF. The chain uses TRBV12-3 or TRBV12-4 and TRBJ1-4; 7 bases agree with TRBD1. CDR3 length equals 13 residues. V was clipped by 5 bases and J by 5 bases; unmatched bases: 2.

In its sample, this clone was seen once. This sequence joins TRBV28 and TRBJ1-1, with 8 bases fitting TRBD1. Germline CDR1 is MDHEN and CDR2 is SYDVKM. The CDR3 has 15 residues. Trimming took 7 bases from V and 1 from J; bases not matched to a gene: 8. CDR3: CASTHPGTGNTEAFF. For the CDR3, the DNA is TGTGCCAGCACACACCCCGGGACAGGGAACACTGAAGCTTTCTTT.

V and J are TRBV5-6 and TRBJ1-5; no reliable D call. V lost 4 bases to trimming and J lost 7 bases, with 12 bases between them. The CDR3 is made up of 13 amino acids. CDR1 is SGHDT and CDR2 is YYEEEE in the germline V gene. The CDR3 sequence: CASSRGYSQPQHF. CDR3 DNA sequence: TGTGCCAGCAGCAGAGGATACTCGCAGCCCCAGCATTTT.

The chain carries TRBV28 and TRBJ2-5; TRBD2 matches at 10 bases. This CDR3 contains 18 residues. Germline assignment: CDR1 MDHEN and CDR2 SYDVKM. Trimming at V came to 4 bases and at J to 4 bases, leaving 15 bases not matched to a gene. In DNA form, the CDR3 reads TGTGCCAGCAGTTCTCCTAGCGGGAGAGTTCGTACTGGAGAGACCCAGTACTTC. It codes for CASSSPSGRVRTGETQYF.

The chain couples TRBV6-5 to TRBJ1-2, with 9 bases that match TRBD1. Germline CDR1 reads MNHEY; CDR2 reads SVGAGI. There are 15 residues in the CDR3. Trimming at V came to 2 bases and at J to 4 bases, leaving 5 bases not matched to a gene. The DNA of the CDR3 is TGTGCCAGCAGTTACCTACAGGGGGCGGGCTATGGCTACACCTTC. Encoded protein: CASSYLQGAGYGYTF.

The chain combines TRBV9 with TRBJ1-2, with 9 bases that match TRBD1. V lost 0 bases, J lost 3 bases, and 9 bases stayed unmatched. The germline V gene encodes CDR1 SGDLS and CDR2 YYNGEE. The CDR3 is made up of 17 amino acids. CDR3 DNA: TGTGCCAGCAGCGTAGCCCCTGGCGGGACAGGGTACTATGGCTACACCTTC. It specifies CASSVAPGGTGYYGYTF.

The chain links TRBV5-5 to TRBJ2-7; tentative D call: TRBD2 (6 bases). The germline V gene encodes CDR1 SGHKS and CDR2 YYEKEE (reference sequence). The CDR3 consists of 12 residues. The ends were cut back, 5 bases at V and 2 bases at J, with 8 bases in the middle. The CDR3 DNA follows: TGTGCCAGCAGTCTAGCGACCTACGAGCAGTACTTC. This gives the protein CASSLATYEQYF.

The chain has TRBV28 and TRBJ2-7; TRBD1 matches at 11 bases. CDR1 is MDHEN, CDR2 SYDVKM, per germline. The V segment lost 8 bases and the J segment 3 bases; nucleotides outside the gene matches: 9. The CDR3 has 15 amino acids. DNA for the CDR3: TGTGCCAGCGTTAGAACCGGGACAGGGGGCTACGAGCAGTACTTC. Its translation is CASVRTGTGGYEQYF.

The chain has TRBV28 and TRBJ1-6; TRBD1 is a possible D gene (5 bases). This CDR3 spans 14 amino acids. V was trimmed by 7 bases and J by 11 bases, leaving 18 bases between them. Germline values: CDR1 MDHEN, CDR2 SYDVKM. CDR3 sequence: CASTLAGGWPPLHF. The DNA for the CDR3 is TGTGCCAGCACCTTAGCGGGGGGGTGGCCACCCCTCCACTTT.

CDR3 loop: CASSSPTDTQYF. CDR3 DNA sequence: TGTGCCAGCAGCTCTCCCACAGATACGCAGTATTTT. V and J are TRBV7-2 and TRBJ2-3; no firm D call. CDR1 SGHTA and CDR2 FQGNSA come from the germline V gene. This CDR3 spans 12 amino acids. Trimming took off 4 bases at V and 2 bases at J, with 4 bases between the two ends.

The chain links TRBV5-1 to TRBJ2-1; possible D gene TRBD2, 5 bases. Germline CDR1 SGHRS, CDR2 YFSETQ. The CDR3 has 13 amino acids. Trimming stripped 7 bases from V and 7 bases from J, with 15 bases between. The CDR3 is CASLMDGKNEQFF. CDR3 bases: TGCGCCAGCCTCATGGACGGGAAAAATGAGCAGTTCTTC.

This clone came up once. CDR3 amino acids: CASSYERGKNEQYF. CDR3 DNA sequence: TGTGCCAGCAGTTACGAGAGAGGAAAGAACGAGCAGTACTTC. The gene calls are TRBV6-2 or TRBV6-3 and TRBJ2-7, with no clear D. The CDR3 has 14 residues. CDR1 is MNHEY and CDR2 is SVGEGT in the germline V gene. V lost 2 bases, J lost 5 bases, and 13 bases lay in between.

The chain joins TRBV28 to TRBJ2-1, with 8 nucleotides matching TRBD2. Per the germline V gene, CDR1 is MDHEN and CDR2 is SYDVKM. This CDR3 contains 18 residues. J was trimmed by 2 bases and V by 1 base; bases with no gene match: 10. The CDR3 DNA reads TGTGCCAGCAGTTTATTGCGGGAGGTCGTAGCAACCTACAATGAGCAGTTCTTC. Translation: CASSLLREVVATYNEQFF.

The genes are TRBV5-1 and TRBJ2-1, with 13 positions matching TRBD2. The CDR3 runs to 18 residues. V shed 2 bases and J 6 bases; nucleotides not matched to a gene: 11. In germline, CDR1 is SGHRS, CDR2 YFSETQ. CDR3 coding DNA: TGCGCCAGCAGCTTAGGACTAGCGGGAGTCGGGGGGATCAATGAGCAGTTCTTC. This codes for CASSLGLAGVGGINEQFF. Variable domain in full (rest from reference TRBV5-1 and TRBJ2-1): KAGVTQTPRYLIKTRGQQVTLSCSPISGHRSVSWYQQTPGQGLQFLFEYFSETQRNKGNFPGRFSGRQFSNSRSEMNVSTLELGDSALYLCASSLGLAGVGGINEQFFGPGTRLTVL.

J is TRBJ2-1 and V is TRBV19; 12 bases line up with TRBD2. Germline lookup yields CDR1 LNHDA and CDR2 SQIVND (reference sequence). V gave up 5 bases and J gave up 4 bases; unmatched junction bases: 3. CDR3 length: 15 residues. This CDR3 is CASSPGTSGYNEQFF. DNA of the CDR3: TGTGCCAGTAGTCCCGGGACTAGCGGGTACAATGAGCAGTTCTTC.